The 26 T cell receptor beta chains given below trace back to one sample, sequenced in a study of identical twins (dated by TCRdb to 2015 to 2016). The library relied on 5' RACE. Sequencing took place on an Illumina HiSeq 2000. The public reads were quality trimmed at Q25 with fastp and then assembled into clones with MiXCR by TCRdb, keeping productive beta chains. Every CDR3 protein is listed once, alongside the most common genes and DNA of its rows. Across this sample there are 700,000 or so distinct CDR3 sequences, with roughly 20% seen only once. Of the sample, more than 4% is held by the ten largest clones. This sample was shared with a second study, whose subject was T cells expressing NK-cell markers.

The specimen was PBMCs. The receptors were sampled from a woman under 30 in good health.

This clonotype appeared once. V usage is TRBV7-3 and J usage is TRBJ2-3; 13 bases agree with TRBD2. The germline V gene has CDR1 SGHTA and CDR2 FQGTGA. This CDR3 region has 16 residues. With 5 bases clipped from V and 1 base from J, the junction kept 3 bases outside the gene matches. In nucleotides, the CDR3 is TGTGCCAGCAGCGGGACTAGCGGGGCCCGCACAGATACGCAGTATTTT. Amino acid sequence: CASSGTSGARTDTQYF.

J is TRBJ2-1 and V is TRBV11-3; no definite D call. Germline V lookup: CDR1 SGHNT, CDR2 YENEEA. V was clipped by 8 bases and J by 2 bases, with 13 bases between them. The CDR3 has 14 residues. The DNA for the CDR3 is TGTGCCAGCGGACCAGCGAGACCCTACAATGAGCAGTTCTTC. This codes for CASGPARPYNEQFF.

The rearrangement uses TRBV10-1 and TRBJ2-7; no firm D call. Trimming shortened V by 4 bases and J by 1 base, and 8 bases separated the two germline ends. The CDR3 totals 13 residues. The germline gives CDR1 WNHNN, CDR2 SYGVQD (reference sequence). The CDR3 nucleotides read TGCGCCAGCAGTGGACTCCTATCCTACGAGCAGTACTTC. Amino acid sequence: CASSGLLSYEQYF.

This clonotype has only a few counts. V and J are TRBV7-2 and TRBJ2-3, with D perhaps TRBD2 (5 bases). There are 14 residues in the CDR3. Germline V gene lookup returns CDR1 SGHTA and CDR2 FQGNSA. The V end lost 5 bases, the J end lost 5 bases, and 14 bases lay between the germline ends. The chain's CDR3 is CASSLVILVDTQYF. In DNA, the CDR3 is TGTGCCAGCAGCCTAGTAATACTAGTAGATACGCAGTATTTT.

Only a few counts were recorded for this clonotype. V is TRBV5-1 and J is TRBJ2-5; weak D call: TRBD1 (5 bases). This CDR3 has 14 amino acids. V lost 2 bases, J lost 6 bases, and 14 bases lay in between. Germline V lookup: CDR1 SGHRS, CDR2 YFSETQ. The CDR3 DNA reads TGCGCCAGCAGCTTTGATTCTCAGGGAAAGACCCAGTACTTC. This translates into CASSFDSQGKTQYF.

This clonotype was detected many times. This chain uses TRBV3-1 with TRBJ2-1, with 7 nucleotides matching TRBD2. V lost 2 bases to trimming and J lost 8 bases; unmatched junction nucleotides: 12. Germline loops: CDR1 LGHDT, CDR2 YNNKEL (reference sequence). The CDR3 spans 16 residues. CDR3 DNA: TGTGCCAGCAGCCAAAAGACTAGCCGGACGGGATATGAGCAGTTCTTC. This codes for CASSQKTSRTGYEQFF.

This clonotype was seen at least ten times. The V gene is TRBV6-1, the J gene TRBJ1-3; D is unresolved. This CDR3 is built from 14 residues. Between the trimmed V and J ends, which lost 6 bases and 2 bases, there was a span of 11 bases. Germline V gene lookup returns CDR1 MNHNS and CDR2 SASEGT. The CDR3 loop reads CASSLMTAGNTIYF. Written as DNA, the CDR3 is TGTGCCAGCAGCCTTATGACGGCTGGAAACACCATATATTTT.

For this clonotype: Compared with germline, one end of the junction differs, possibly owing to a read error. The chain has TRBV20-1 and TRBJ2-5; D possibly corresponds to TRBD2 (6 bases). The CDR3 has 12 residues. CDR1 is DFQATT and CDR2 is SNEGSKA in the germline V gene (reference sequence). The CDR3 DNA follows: TGCAGTACTAGCCGCCAACAAGAGACCCAGTACTTC. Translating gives CSTSRQQETQYF.

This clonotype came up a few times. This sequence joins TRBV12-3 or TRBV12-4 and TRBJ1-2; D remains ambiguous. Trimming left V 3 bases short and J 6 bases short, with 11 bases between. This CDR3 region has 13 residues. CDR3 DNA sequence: TGTGCCAGCAGTTTTGGAGGGAGGAATGGCTACACCTTC. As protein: CASSFGGRNGYTF.

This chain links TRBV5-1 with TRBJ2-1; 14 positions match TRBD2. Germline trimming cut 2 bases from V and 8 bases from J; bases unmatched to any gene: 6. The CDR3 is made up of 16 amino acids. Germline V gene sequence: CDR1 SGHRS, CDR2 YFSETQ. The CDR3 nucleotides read TGCGCCAGCAGCTTACCGGGACTAGCGGGAGCCCATGAGCAGTTCTTC. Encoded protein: CASSLPGLAGAHEQFF.

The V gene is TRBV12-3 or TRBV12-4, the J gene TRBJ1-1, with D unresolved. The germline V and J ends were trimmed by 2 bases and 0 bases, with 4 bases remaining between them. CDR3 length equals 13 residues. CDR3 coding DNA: TGTGCCAGCAGTTTAAAGGTGAACACTGAAGCTTTCTTT. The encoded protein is CASSLKVNTEAFF.

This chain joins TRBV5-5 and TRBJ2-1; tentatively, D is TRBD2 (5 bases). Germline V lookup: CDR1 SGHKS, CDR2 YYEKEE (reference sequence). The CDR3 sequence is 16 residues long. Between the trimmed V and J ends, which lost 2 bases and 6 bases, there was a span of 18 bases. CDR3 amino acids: CASSFSLAGNFNEQFF. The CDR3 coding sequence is TGTGCCAGCAGCTTTTCCCTGGCGGGTAATTTCAATGAGCAGTTCTTC.

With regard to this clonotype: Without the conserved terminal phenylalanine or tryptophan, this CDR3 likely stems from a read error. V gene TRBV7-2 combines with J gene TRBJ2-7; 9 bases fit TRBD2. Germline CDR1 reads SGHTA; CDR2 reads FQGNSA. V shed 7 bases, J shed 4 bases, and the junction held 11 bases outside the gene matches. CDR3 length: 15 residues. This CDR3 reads CASIKEAGGGYEQYL. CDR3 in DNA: TGTGCCAGCATAAAAGAAGCGGGAGGTGGGTACGAGCAGTACTTA.

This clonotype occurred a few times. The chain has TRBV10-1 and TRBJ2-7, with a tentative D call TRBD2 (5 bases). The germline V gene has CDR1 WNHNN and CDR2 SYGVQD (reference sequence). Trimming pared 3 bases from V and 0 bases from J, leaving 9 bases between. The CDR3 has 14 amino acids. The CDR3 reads CASSEGGPSYEQYF. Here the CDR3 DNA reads TGCGCCAGCAGTGAAGGAGGTCCCTCCTACGAGCAGTACTTC.

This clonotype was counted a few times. CDR3 nucleotides: TGTGCCAGCAGCCCAGGGGTCAATGAGCAGTTCTTC. It encodes CASSPGVNEQFF. V is TRBV12-3 or TRBV12-4 and J is TRBJ2-1, with D possibly matching TRBD1 (6 bases). Trimming took 6 bases from V and 6 from J, leaving 9 bases between them. The CDR3 length is 12 residues.

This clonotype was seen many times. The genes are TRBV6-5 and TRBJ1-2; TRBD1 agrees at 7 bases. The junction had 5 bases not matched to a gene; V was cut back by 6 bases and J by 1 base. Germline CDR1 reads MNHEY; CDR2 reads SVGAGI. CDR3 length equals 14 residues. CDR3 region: CASSYYRGNYGYTF. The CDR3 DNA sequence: TGTGCCAGCAGCTATTACAGGGGTAACTATGGCTACACCTTC.

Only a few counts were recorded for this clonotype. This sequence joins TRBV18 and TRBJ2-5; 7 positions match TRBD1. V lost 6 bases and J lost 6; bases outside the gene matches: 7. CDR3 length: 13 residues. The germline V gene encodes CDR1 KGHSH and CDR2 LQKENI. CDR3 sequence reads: CASSLGTDKTQYF. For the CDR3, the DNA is TGTGCCAGCTCCCTCGGGACAGACAAGACCCAGTACTTC.

CDR3 nucleotide sequence: TGTGCCAGCAGCCGTAGTCACACAGATACGCAGTATTTT. This encodes CASSRSHTDTQYF. V usage is TRBV11-2 and J usage is TRBJ2-3; D is unclear. Germline assignment: CDR1 SGHAT and CDR2 FQNNGV. Trimming left V 5 bases short and J 2 bases short, with 8 bases between. This CDR3 has 13 residues.

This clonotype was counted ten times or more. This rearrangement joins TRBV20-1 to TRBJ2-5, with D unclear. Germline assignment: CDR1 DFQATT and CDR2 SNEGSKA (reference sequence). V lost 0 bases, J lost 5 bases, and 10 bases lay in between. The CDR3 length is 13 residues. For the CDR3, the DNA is TGCAGTGCTAGAGATTGGGGTTGGGAGACCCAGTACTTC. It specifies CSARDWGWETQYF.

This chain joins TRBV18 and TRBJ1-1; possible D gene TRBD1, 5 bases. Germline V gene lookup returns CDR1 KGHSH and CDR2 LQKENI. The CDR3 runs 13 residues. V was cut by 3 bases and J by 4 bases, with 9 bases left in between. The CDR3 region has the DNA TGTGCCAGCTCACCGCCGGGACGCACTGAAGCTTTCTTT. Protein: CASSPPGRTEAFF.

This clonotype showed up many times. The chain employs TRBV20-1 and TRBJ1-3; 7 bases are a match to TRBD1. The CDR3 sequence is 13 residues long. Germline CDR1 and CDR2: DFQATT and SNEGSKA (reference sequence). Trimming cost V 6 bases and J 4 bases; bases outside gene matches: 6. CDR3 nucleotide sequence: TGCAGTGCCCGGGGGGACAGCGGAAACACCATATATTTT. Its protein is CSARGDSGNTIYF.

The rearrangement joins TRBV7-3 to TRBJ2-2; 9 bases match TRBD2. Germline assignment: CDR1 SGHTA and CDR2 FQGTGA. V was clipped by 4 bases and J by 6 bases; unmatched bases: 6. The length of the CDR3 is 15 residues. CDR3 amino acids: CASSSSGNSAGELFF. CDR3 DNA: TGTGCCAGCAGCTCTAGCGGGAACTCGGCCGGGGAGCTGTTTTTT.

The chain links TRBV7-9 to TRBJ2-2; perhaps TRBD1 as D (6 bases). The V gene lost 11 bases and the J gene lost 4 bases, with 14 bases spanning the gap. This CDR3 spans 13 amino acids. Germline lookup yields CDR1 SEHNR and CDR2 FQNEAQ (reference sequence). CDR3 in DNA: TGTGCCGGAAGGGGGTCGTCCACCGGGGAGCTGTTTTTT. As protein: CAGRGSSTGELFF.

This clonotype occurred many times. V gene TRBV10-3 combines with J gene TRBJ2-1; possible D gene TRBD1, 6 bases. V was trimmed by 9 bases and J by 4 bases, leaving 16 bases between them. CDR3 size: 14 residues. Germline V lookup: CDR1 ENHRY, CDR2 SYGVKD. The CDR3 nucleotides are TGTGCCATGGGAAGGGGGACGCGGTACAATGAGCAGTTCTTC. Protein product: CAMGRGTRYNEQFF.

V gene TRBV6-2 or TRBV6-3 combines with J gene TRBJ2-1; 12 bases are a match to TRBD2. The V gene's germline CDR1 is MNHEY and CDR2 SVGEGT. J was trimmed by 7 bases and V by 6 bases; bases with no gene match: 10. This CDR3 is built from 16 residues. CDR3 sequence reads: CASRLAGGQVRNEQFF. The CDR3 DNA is TGTGCCAGCAGGCTAGCGGGAGGGCAGGTTCGTAATGAGCAGTTCTTC.

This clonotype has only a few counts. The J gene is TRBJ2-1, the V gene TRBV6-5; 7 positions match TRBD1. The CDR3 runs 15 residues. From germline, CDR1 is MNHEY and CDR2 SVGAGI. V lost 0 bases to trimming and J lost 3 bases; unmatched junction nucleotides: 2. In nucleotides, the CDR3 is TGTGCCAGCAGTTACTCGAGGGACAGCTACAATGAGCAGTTCTTC. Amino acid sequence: CASSYSRDSYNEQFF.